The source of this T cell receptor (beta chain) is a study of blood T cell repertoires in COVID-19. It was during active infection that Seattle patients were enrolled and then longitudinally followed. Per the authors' pipeline: From reference gene primer amplification, estimates of nucleated cell counts were derived. Repertoires were generated with immunoSEQ multiplex PCR, while TCRdb's copy carries only in-frame clones and drops some. The D gene and trimming were derived from the DNA, and the V and J assignments and clone size from that table. The data contain tens of thousands of clones, about 91% of them singletons. The V gene lost 0 bases and the J gene lost 0 bases, with 9 bases spanning the gap. CDR3 size: 15 residues. CDR1 is SGHRS, CDR2 YFSETQ, per germline.

Sequenced sample: peripheral blood. The sequence was collected from a man aged 35-49 years with COVID-19, enrolled during active disease. The gene calls are TRBV5-1 and TRBJ1-1, with D perhaps matching TRBD1 (5 bases). As DNA, the CDR3 is TGCGCCAGCAGCTTGGGGGGCAGGTTGAACACTGAAGCTTTCTTT. It encodes CASSLGGRLNTEAFF.